This T cell receptor (beta chain) was sequenced during a study of beta chain features in type 1 diabetes. Study-level background: Summed over all samples, the examined sorted cells came to 100 million to 130 million. Findings of the study overall: Patients and controls would share equally any PCR tilt toward shorter templates.

V was clipped by 1 base and J by 5 bases, with 8 bases between them. The CDR3 covers 13 residues. Germline CDR1 is LGHNA and CDR2 is YSLEER. Concerning this clone: As yet, its antigen is unknown.

The study reverse transcribed the entire isolated RNA, so it sequenced expressed TCRB transcripts. Sequencing was performed with immunoSEQ multiplex PCR; in TCRdb, only in-frame clones are kept and a portion is missing. The repertoire has about 360,000 clones, roughly 13% of them found once; the top ten carry 0.015% to 0.02%. Cell sorting via CD45RO/CCR7/CD25/CD127/CD95/CD27 was performed to obtain CD4+ naive, central memory, regulatory and stem cell-like memory cells. Purity above 95% was achieved in all sorted populations. The clonotype originates from a young man in good health. The gene calls are TRBV4-3 and TRBJ2-5, with D possibly being TRBD2 (6 bases). Material for sequencing was naive CD4+ T cells from blood. The CDR3 nucleotides read TGCGCCAGCAGCCAAGTGGGAGGTGAGACCCAGTACTTC. Translation: CASSQVGGETQYF.